The clone carrying this T cell receptor beta chain came up many times. Its antigen is unidentified. These data belong to a study of blood T cells in healthy people across ages. Then a second PCR, running roughly 6 to 12 cycles, was carried out with a sample-barcoded 5' primer and a J-beta primer mix. MiXCR was run by TCRdb on the 5' RACE reads, yielding one entry per CDR3 protein. The table has hundreds of thousands of distinct CDR3 sequences, about a third seen once. V lost 7 bases, J lost 9 bases, and 13 bases lay in between. The CDR3 has 12 residues. Findings and limits, study-wide: Donor CMV status, an unknown factor, possibly confounded changes in expanded clonotypes. Higher diversity, along with more naive CD4+ cells, distinguished long-lived donors from aged donors.

The rearrangement uses TRBV12-3 or TRBV12-4 and TRBJ2-1, with D perhaps TRBD2 (6 bases). Sequenced material: blood. The origin of this receptor is a woman aged 80 or over in good health. The CDR3 spells CASNSAGSEQFF. The DNA of the CDR3 is TGTGCCAGCAACTCCGCCGGGAGTGAGCAGTTCTTC.